This entry is about one TCR beta chain. This clone was seen more than once but under ten times. Its cognate antigen has yet to be identified. Base qualities are not at hand, and no much larger clone is one base apart. The cohort comprised approximately 700 healthy bone marrow donors. At the time of sampling, every cohort member was nominally healthy, though immune exposures that went unrecorded were likely present. The donor was CMV seropositive and was included in the group of 250 to 300 seropositive cohort members. A peripheral blood sample was collected from each donor, and TCR beta sequencing was performed on peripheral blood mononuclear cells. Genomic DNA was extracted from the blood cell samples with the Qiagen DNeasy Blood Extraction Kit. These data belong to a study of cytomegalovirus exposure and HLA in healthy donors (dated by TCRdb to the late 2010s). In the study overall: An earlier analysis of roughly 630 of the donors reported 250 to 300 Gb of sequence data and some 120 million unique TCR beta sequences from 150 million to 200 million T cells. Both class I and class II loci were covered by HLA typing, at four-digit resolution. A later analysis re-analyzed previously published TCR beta repertoires from 550 to 700 donors and added high-resolution HLA genotyping to study TCR occurrence patterns. All discovery cohort repertoires had been generated using a single sequencing platform. An earlier analysis of nearly 600 of the donors applied high-throughput TCR beta sequencing to assess whether each TCR beta V gene segment acted as functional or pseudogenic. An early release covering over 500 HLA-typed donors comprised about 300 gigabases of sequencing data and around 80 million unique TCR sequences. A later genetic analysis took genome-wide SNP genotypes for about 60% of the roughly 670 donors and used that subset as a discovery cohort. The study aimed to test whether cataloging public T cell receptors could reveal signatures of past pathogen exposure. Rather than using new phenotypic data, the later analysis identified candidate immune exposures from TCR beta sequences and from how often those sequences occurred across donors. Among the roughly 410 genotyped donors, around 81% belonged to the genetic ancestry cluster associated with self-reported Caucasian donors. Typing coverage differed by locus: A, B, C, DRB1 and DQB1 were typed in about 620-630 donors, DQA1 in about 510, DPA1 in 600 to 610, and DPB1 in around 490. On average, around 200,000 unique TCR beta nucleotide sequences were sequenced per donor among more than 350 genotyped donors of the cohort, with roughly 19% of those sequences being non-productive. Donor age, sex, ethnicity and CMV serostatus were compiled alongside the repertoire data. In addition to the first cohort of around 670 subjects, a separate validation cohort of about 120 different subjects was used. Roughly 5 DR-DQ haplotypes were handled as single units for association and clustering, since linkage in the cohort was strong. Using immunosequencing, the study profiled T cell repertoires from 500 to 800 subjects and related those repertoires to cytomegalovirus serostatus. High-throughput TCR immunosequencing, statistical association of individual TCRs with disease status, and machine learning were combined to predict cytomegalovirus infection status.

Library prep was done by the immunoSEQ multiplex PCR assay. A mixture of 60 forward primers for TCR Vbeta segments and 13 reverse primers for TCR Jbeta segments was used in the multiplex PCR. Amplification of the CDR3 region of rearranged TCR beta genes was performed with a multiplex PCR assay on genomic DNA. The amplified TCR beta libraries were sequenced on the Illumina HiSeq System as 87-base-pair reads. Per the original workflow: In a later analysis, tens of millions of unique TCR beta chains were counted across the 666 repertoires, and around 10 million of these chains were shared by at least two donors. Raw reads were error-corrected and collapsed into unique sequences with a nearest-neighbor algorithm that merged closely related sequences to remove PCR and sequencing errors. V, D and J gene segments were assigned by aligning CDR3 sequences to IMGT reference sequences. For a sequence to be retained, at least a six-nucleotide match to both a V gene segment and a J gene segment was required. Rearrangements were classified as productive when the CDR3 lacked stop codons and remained in frame with V and J, and all other rearrangements were classified as non-productive. CDR3 was defined by IMGT convention, running from the second conserved V-encoded cysteine to the conserved J-encoded phenylalanine. The earlier analysis of more than 450 of the donors excluded sequences that lacked an unambiguous match to a single V gene segment. In an earlier analysis of 587 of the donors, a V segment was called functional when productive rearrangements were above 56.7%, and segregating when the standard deviation between donors exceeded 5%. To diagnose cytomegalovirus status from the catalog of TCR beta chain sequences, a statistical classification framework was built. In a later analysis, TCR nucleotide sequences were compared against IMGT/GENE-DB human TR gene sequences so that V and J genes could be assigned. Using the TCRdist pipeline, a later analysis assigned CDR3 sequences along with most-parsimonious VDJ recombination scenarios. A later analysis defined each TCR beta chain by its CDR3 amino acid sequence plus V-gene family, and excluded reads lacking a unique V-gene family. To address suspected cross-contamination and a sequencing artifact, a later analysis removed approximately 600 highly shared, low-generation-probability nucleotide sequences. In a later analysis, a clonal expansion index for each public chain was calculated from normalized within-repertoire ranks of inferred template counts. In a later analysis, generation probabilities were computed with a VDJ recombination model fitted to out-of-frame rearrangements, and the resulting probabilities were checked against IGoR. Hypergeometric tests were used in a later analysis to score TCR-TCR, TCR-HLA and TCR-CMV co-occurrence, with a repertoire-size bias correction applied to the TCR pairs. A later analysis estimated false discovery rates by permuting HLA or CMV assignments 20 times. In a later analysis, co-occurring TCRs were grouped using DBSCAN, and TCRdist sequence similarity was added for clustering within HLA-allele-positive subsets. Repertoires with fewer than 30,000 or more than 120,000 public chains were left out of co-occurrence clustering, as were five repertoires with anomalous nucleotide sharing. The source is immuneACCESS, and TCRdb retained only in-frame sequences with V and J called. Part of the clones is not carried over; for the studies checked, unresolved V genes explain less than half of this, and the remainder is unexplained. That table is the source of V, J and clone size, and D and trimming were worked out from the DNA. The table for this sample lists 150,000 to 200,000 clones; around three quarters of them were counted only once. The leading ten clones occupy approximately 2.1% of the sample.

What the research found in general, with its limitations: Because some donors lacked HLA typing at each locus, the association tests relied only on the typed subset. A few of the identified cytomegalovirus-associated TCR beta chains were confirmed in vitro to be specific for cytomegalovirus antigens. Correlated functional status among segregating V segments might reflect linkage disequilibrium, but an unknown experimental factor could not be ruled out. The presence/absence analyses assumed that sequencing depth was roughly uniform across donors, and that assumption may not be true. The sequencing pipeline was judged likely to have produced a cluster of highly shared sequence variants as a technical artifact. Across donors, most TCR sequences were observed very rarely, whereas some public TCRs were present in many individuals. Specific HLA alleles were associated with 18,000 or so TCR beta sequences at a false discovery rate of 0.05 in a later analysis. A further reported finding was that TCR beta sequences accurately predicted the HLA-A and HLA-B alleles for most subjects in the first cohort. Immune exposure information for the cohort was limited to CMV serostatus. Compared with equally common non-associated chains, HLA-associated TCR beta chains in a later analysis were more clonally expanded and had lower generation probabilities. The classifier was reported to diagnose cytomegalovirus status with high specificity and sensitivity in both the original cohort and the validation cohort. Most CMV-associated TCR beta chains appeared to be HLA-restricted in a later analysis, and the HLA associations seemed to be driven largely by CMV exposure. In a later analysis, the rate of TCR association differed among HLA loci, with DRB1 alleles having the most associated TCRs and HLA-C alleles having the fewest. A later genetic analysis associated a missense DCLRE1C variant with V-gene and J-gene trimming of TCR beta chains, and an independent cohort replicated the association. The cohort was sequenced for TCR beta chains only, and without alpha or paired-chain data the features that could be detected were limited. Some IMGT-functional V segments, including TRBV6-2 and TRBV6-3, could not be distinguished by the 87-base-pair reads and were therefore excluded. According to the authors, the approach could potentially be generalized to other disease states and immunological phenotypes. Assigning TCR associations to individual alleles was difficult when HLA alleles, especially DR and DQ, strongly co-occurred. The study listed 170 or so TCR beta chains as associated with cytomegalovirus. In an earlier analysis of around 600 of the donors, most TCR beta V segments appeared in productive rearrangements about 90% or about 30% of the time, broadly matching IMGT annotations. The earlier analysis of 587 of the donors excluded some 15 rarely observed V segments, including chromosome 9 orphons, because counts were too low. A later genetic analysis reported fewer N-insertions in productive TCRs among donors in an Asian-associated ancestry cluster than the approximately 700-donor mean. According to a later analysis, parvovirus B19, influenza, CMV and Epstein-Barr virus appeared linked to several top co-occurrence clusters.

Trimming takes 6 bases from V and 4 bases from J, and the germline ends sit 10 bases apart. The CDR3 spans 11 residues, from the cysteine through the phenylalanine. The entry retains the CDR3 DNA only, 33 bases that are in frame from base 1. The germline V gene (reference sequence) gives CDR1 as DFQATT and CDR2 as SNEGSKA. The receptor's source is a woman aged 25 to 39 in good health and CMV-seropositive. What was sequenced was PBMCs. Recombination joined TRBV20-1 with TRBJ2-7; a tentative D call is TRBD1 (6 bases match). The CDR3: CSALDSYEQYF. The base sequence is TGCAGTGCATTGGACAGTTACGAGCAGTACTTC.